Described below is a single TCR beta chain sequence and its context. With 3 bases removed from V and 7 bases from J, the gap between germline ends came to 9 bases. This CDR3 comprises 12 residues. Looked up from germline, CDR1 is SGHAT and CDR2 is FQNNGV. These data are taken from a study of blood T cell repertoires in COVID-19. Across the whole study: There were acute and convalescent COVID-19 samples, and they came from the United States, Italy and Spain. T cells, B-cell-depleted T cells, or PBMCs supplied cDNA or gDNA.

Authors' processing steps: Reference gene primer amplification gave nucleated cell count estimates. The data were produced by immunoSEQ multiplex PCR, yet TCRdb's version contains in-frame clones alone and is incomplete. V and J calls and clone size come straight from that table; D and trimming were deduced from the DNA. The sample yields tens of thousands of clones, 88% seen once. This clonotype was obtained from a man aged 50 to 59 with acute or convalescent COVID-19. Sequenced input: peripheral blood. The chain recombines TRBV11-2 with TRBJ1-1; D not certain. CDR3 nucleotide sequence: TGTGCCAGCAGCTTTTTACGGGGTGAAGCTTTCTTT. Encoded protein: CASSFLRGEAFF.